This is a list of T cell receptor beta chains from one sample in a study of early T cells in non-severe SARS-CoV-2 infection. Each CDR3 protein gets one entry after TCRdb re-called the 5' RACE reads with MiXCR. The sample lists nearly 90,000 distinct CDR3 sequences; around 14% were seen once. The sequenced material came from whole blood. Receptors were obtained from an adult who was a healthcare worker with PCR-confirmed SARS-CoV-2 infection or an uninfected control (not recorded which). The CDR3 runs from the conserved cysteine through the conserved F or W. The D gene is left open where the match is weak. Expanded clones are given a class, and other clones once, few, many or no size at all.

DNA,CDR3,D,size,V,J
TGTGCCAGCAGACTGGGGGGGGCCAATCAGCCCCAGCATTTT,CASRLGGANQPQHF,-,few,TRBV6-5,TRBJ1-5
TGTGCCAGCAGCTTCCACCGAGCGGGAGTCCTCAATGAGCAGTTCTTC,CASSFHRAGVLNEQFF,TRBD2,few,TRBV11-3,TRBJ2-1
TGTGCCAGCAGCCCCGGGCCGGGGCAAGAGTCCCAGTACTTC,CASSPGPGQESQYF,-,-,TRBV11-2,TRBJ2-5
TGTGCCAGCTCACCAATAGGGGAGACTGAAGCTTTCTTT,CASSPIGETEAFF,-,-,TRBV18,TRBJ1-1
TGTGCCAGCAGCCCCCGTCGTGGGGGGGCCTACGAGCAGTACTTC,CASSPRRGGAYEQYF,TRBD2,few,TRBV7-2,TRBJ2-7
TGTGCCAGCAGCGTAGCCCCAGGGACAGACACCATATATTTT,CASSVAPGTDTIYF,TRBD1,-,TRBV9,TRBJ1-3
TGTGCCAGCGGACGGTCTGAATCACCCCTCCACTTT,CASGRSESPLHF,-,-,TRBV25-1,TRBJ1-6
TGTGCCAGCAGCTCCGGACTTCCCTACAATGAGCAGTTCTTC,CASSSGLPYNEQFF,-,-,TRBV7-9,TRBJ2-1
TGTGCCAGCAGTTTCGCCGGTCCTGAAGCTTTCTTT,CASSFAGPEAFF,-,few,TRBV12-3/TRBV12-4,TRBJ1-1
TGCAGTGTTCCCCCGGGACTACTTAAGGGTTACGAGCAGTACTTC,CSVPPGLLKGYEQYF,TRBD2,-,TRBV20-1,TRBJ2-7
TGCAGCGTTGACAGAGAGACAGGGCGGAACTATGGCTACACCTTC,CSVDRETGRNYGYTF,TRBD1,-,TRBV29-1,TRBJ1-2
TGTGCCAGCAGCGAGACCGATAACTATGGCTACACCTTC,CASSETDNYGYTF,-,-,TRBV7-2,TRBJ1-2
TGCAGTGCCAAACTAGCCCGCGAATGGTTCTTC,CSAKLAREWFF,-,many,TRBV20-1,TRBJ2-1
TGTGCCAGCAGCTTAGTACTAGCGGGAGGCGGCGGGGAGCTGTTTTTT,CASSLVLAGGGGELFF,TRBD2,many,TRBV7-6,TRBJ2-2
TGCGCCAGCAGCTTAGGAGGGCTAGCGGGAGCCCGCTACAATGAGCAGTTCTTC,CASSLGGLAGARYNEQFF,TRBD2,many,TRBV5-1,TRBJ2-1
TGTGCCAGCACGGGGGGGCTGATTAACGAGCAGTACTTC,CASTGGLINEQYF,TRBD2,few,TRBV12-3/TRBV12-4,TRBJ2-7
TGTGCCAGCAGTCCCAGTTTGGCGGGTCCCCCCGAGCAGTACTTC,CASSPSLAGPPEQYF,-,-,TRBV28,TRBJ2-7
TGTGCCAGCAGCCGACCCCCTCCGGGTACCACCGGGGAGCTGTTTTTT,CASSRPPPGTTGELFF,-,few,TRBV28,TRBJ2-2
TGTGCCAGCAGTGCCACAGGGTTGCAGTACTTC,CASSATGLQYF,-,-,TRBV12-3/TRBV12-4,TRBJ2-7
TGTGCCTGGAGTACCTGGACAGAGCGGACTGAAGCTTTCTTT,CAWSTWTERTEAFF,-,few,TRBV30,TRBJ1-1
TGTGCCACCAGCACAGGGGTAGGGGTAGGGAACACTGAAGCTTTCTTT,CATSTGVGVGNTEAFF,-,few,TRBV15,TRBJ1-1
TGTGCCAGCAGCTTAGCGCTCGGGTCCCATGGCTACACCTTC,CASSLALGSHGYTF,-,-,TRBV7-6,TRBJ1-2
TGTGCCAGCAGTGCCCTTAGGACTAATGAAAAACTGTTTTTT,CASSALRTNEKLFF,-,-,TRBV6-1,TRBJ1-4
TGCGCCAGCAGCCAAGAGGTGGGGTTTACAGATACGCAGTATTTT,CASSQEVGFTDTQYF,-,once,TRBV4-1,TRBJ2-3
TGTGCTAGTGGTTTTCGTGAGGGAACAGATACGCAGTATTTT,CASGFREGTDTQYF,-,few,TRBV12-5,TRBJ2-3
TGTGCCAGCAGCCAGGACCACTTAAGGCAGTTCTTC,CASSQDHLRQFF,-,many,TRBV14,TRBJ2-1
TGTGCCAGCAGCTTCGGCGGGAGTGCCTACAATGAGCAGTTCTTC,CASSFGGSAYNEQFF,TRBD2,many,TRBV7-2,TRBJ2-1
TGCGCCAGCGCCCCGGACCTCGGCGGCTACACCTTC,CASAPDLGGYTF,-,-,TRBV5-1,TRBJ1-2
TGCGCCAGCAGGCTCGGGACAGGGACCGGGGAGCTGTTTTTT,CASRLGTGTGELFF,TRBD1,once,TRBV5-1,TRBJ2-2
TGTGCCAGCAGCCGGGGACAGGCGTTTTCTACGGACTATGGCTACACCTTC,CASSRGQAFSTDYGYTF,TRBD1,-,TRBV6-5,TRBJ1-2
TGTGCCAGCAGCTCGCCACCTCTAGCGGTGTCCTACAATGAGCAGTTCTTC,CASSSPPLAVSYNEQFF,TRBD2,few,TRBV7-9,TRBJ2-1
TGTGCCAGCAGTTTAGGCCAGGCCAATACAAACTATGGCTACACCTTC,CASSLGQANTNYGYTF,-,-,TRBV12-3/TRBV12-4,TRBJ1-2
TGTGCCAGCAGTTACGGGGGGGTTACCTCCACAGATACGCAGTATTTT,CASSYGGVTSTDTQYF,TRBD2,-,TRBV6-5,TRBJ2-3
TGTGCCAGCACCACAACCGGGACAGGGTATGAAAAACTGTTTTTT,CASTTTGTGYEKLFF,TRBD1,many,TRBV6-5,TRBJ1-4
TGTGCCACCAGTCGGGCAGCCAATAAAGAGACCCAGTACTTC,CATSRAANKETQYF,-,many,TRBV15,TRBJ2-5
TGCGCCAGCAGCTCGGTGGACCGCGAAAACACCATATATTTT,CASSSVDRENTIYF,-,-,TRBV5-1,TRBJ1-3
TGTGCCAGCAGCTCTAGCGGCCCCCCCGATGAGCAGTTCTTC,CASSSSGPPDEQFF,TRBD2,-,TRBV7-9,TRBJ2-1
TGTGCCACATCAGGGGGAGACTATGGCTACACCTTC,CATSGGDYGYTF,TRBD1,-,TRBV10-3,TRBJ1-2
TGCGCCAGCAGCTTCACGGGACTAGCGGGAGATGGTGAGCAGTTCTTC,CASSFTGLAGDGEQFF,TRBD2,few,TRBV5-1,TRBJ2-1
TGTGCCAGCAGTTTCTTCGGGCTTAACAATGAGCAGCTCTTC,CASSFFGLNNEQLF,-,few,TRBV12-3/TRBV12-4,TRBJ2-1
TGCAGTGCTAGACTAAGCCAGAGCTCCTACGAGCAGTACTTC,CSARLSQSSYEQYF,-,few,TRBV20-1,TRBJ2-7
TGTGCCAGCAGTTTTACAGGACAGGGAAGCAATCAGCCCCAGCATTTT,CASSFTGQGSNQPQHF,TRBD1,many,TRBV28,TRBJ1-5
TGCAGTGCTGATTTTACAGGGGCCCCAGGGAGGGAGCAGTTCTTC,CSADFTGAPGREQFF,-,many,TRBV20-1,TRBJ2-1
TGTGCCTGGACAGGGGGTAGTACTGAAGCTTTCTTT,CAWTGGSTEAFF,TRBD1,few,TRBV30,TRBJ1-1
TGTGCCAGCAGCCGGGGAGAAGAGACCCAGTACTTC,CASSRGEETQYF,-,-,TRBV7-2,TRBJ2-5
TGTGCCAGCAGTTTTGTGAGGAGGAATTCACCCCTCCACTTT,CASSFVRRNSPLHF,-,-,TRBV28,TRBJ1-6
TGTGCCAGCAGTTTGGGGACAGGGGTTCGTGGCTACACCTTC,CASSLGTGVRGYTF,TRBD1,-,TRBV12-3/TRBV12-4,TRBJ1-2
TGCAGTGCTAGTCTGGCACCCAATTCACCCCTCCACTTT,CSASLAPNSPLHF,-,many,TRBV20-1,TRBJ1-6
TGTGCCAGCAGTGAGGCCCTGGGTTCACCCCTCCACTTT,CASSEALGSPLHF,-,-,TRBV6-1,TRBJ1-6
TGCGCCAGCAGCTACCTGGACGGGCCCACTAGCACAGATACGCAGTATTTT,CASSYLDGPTSTDTQYF,-,few,TRBV5-1,TRBJ2-3
TGTGCCAGCAGCCCGAGCGGGGTGAAGGGGAATGAGCAGTTCTTC,CASSPSGVKGNEQFF,TRBD2,few,TRBV7-3,TRBJ2-1
TGTGCCAGCAGCCAAGGGACAGGGGGTATTGAAGCTTTCTTT,CASSQGTGGIEAFF,TRBD1,few,TRBV3-1,TRBJ1-1
TGTGCCAGCAGCCCTGACTCCTCCTACAATGAGCAGTTCTTC,CASSPDSSYNEQFF,-,many,TRBV14,TRBJ2-1
TGTGCCAGCAGCACTAGCGGTGAGCAGTTCTTC,CASSTSGEQFF,TRBD2,few,TRBV14,TRBJ2-1